The clone carrying this T cell receptor (beta chain) was seen ten or more times. TCRdb independently ran MiXCR on the RT-PCR reads; one entry per CDR3 protein. Of hundreds of thousands of distinct CDR3 sequences listed, 14% are singletons. The sample comprised memory CD4+ T cells from blood. The clonotype originates from a female donor in good health, serving as a healthy control.

CDR3 in amino acids: CASSLDPQSGYEQYF. The CDR3, as DNA: TGCGCCAGCAGCTTGGATCCGCAATCGGGCTACGAGCAGTACTTC. This rearrangement joins TRBV5-1 to TRBJ2-7; D gene ambiguous. V was cut by 0 bases and J by 3 bases, with 13 bases left in between. This CDR3 is 15 amino acids long. CDR1 and CDR2 from the germline V gene are SGHRS and YFSETQ.